In its sample, the clone carrying this T cell receptor (beta chain) was seen once. Data came from immunoSEQ multiplex PCR; TCRdb stores just in-frame clones and leaves some out. The profile shows over 2 million clones, 85% to 95% of them singletons. This entry is derived from a study of shared clonotypes between healthy human individuals. Sequenced material: naive CD4+ T cells sorted from blood. Described subset: CD45RA+ positively selected. This clonotype was sampled from a man younger than 35 in good health.

CDR3 region: CAWSQRRDTEAFF. The CDR3, as DNA: TGTGCCTGGAGCCAACGGAGGGACACTGAAGCTTTCTTT. The chain is built from TRBV30 and TRBJ1-1; unclear D gene. CDR3 length equals 13 residues. Germline V lookup: CDR1 GTSNPN, CDR2 SVGIG (reference sequence). The germline V and J ends were trimmed by 3 bases and 3 bases, with 11 bases remaining between them.